A single sample is the source of the 23 T cell receptor beta chains below, sequenced in a study of T-cell reconstitution after alpha-beta-depleted transplantation in children. Unique molecular identifiers were used in preparing the TCRbeta library. TCRdb fed the PCR reads into MiXCR, producing one record per CDR3 protein. The sample holds about 500,000 distinct CDR3 sequences, around a third seen once. The sequencing used PBMCs from the stem cell graft donor, collected from the stem cell graft. These receptors came from a human donor who donated a stem cell graft to a child with aplastic anemia.

This clonotype was detected a few times. The chain couples TRBV27 to TRBJ1-1; D is uncertain. Per germline, CDR1 MNHEY and CDR2 SMNVEV (reference sequence). The V and J ends lost 6 bases and 0 bases respectively, with 29 bases between them. This CDR3 spans 20 amino acids. The CDR3 DNA reads as TGTGCCAGCAGCCCGCCGACGGGAACCTGGGAAAGGTCAGTGAACACTGAAGCTTTCTTT. This gives the protein CASSPPTGTWERSVNTEAFF.

The chain combines TRBV5-1 with TRBJ1-1; D uncertain. The CDR3 is 15 residues long. Trimming left V 2 bases short and J 6 bases short, with 17 bases between. Germline V gene lookup returns CDR1 SGHRS and CDR2 YFSETQ. The CDR3 protein is CASSFGVSERAEAFF. DNA of the CDR3: TGCGCCAGCAGCTTTGGTGTTAGCGAAAGAGCTGAAGCTTTCTTT.

This sequence joins TRBV6-5 and TRBJ1-6, with 10 positions matching TRBD1. Germline CDR1 and CDR2: MNHEY and SVGAGI. The V and J ends lost 2 bases and 8 bases, in that order; junction bases with no gene match: 6. The CDR3 is made up of 16 amino acids. This chain's CDR3 is CASSYRGQGVDSPLHF. The CDR3 DNA is TGTGCCAGCAGTTACCGAGGACAGGGGGTGGATTCACCCCTCCACTTT.

This chain connects TRBV6-1 to TRBJ1-1; 8 nucleotides align to TRBD1. This CDR3 has 14 amino acids. CDR1 MNHNS and CDR2 SASEGT come from the germline V gene. V was clipped by 4 bases and J by 6 bases; unmatched bases: 7. This CDR3 is CASSGQGIASEAFF. In DNA, the CDR3 is TGTGCCAGCAGTGGACAGGGGATTGCGTCTGAAGCTTTCTTT.

In its sample, this clonotype was seen a few times. This chain joins TRBV6-1 and TRBJ1-5, with D tentatively TRBD1 (5 bases). The CDR3 is 16 amino acids. Germline V CDR1 and CDR2: MNHNS, SASEGT. Trimming took 3 bases from V and 1 from J, leaving 13 bases between them. The CDR3, as DNA: TGTGCCAGCAGTGAGGCAGCGGGACCGAGCAATCAGCCCCAGCATTTT. Amino acids: CASSEAAGPSNQPQHF.

This clonotype was counted a few times. The chain employs TRBV4-3 and TRBJ2-1; 8 bases line up with TRBD2. The CDR3 spans 15 residues. After removal of 0 bases from V and 6 bases from J, the junction contained 4 bases not matched to a gene. CDR1 and CDR2 (germline): LGHNA, YSLEER. CDR3: CASSQEAGAPNEQFF. CDR3 nucleotides: TGCGCCAGCAGCCAAGAAGCGGGAGCTCCCAATGAGCAGTTCTTC.

This chain links TRBV7-7 with TRBJ2-3; 13 nucleotides agree with TRBD2. The V gene's germline CDR1 is SSHAT and CDR2 FNYEAQ (reference sequence). V shed 5 bases, J shed 6 bases, and the junction held 8 bases outside the gene matches. This CDR3 contains 16 residues. CDR3 residues: CASSPGLAGVKDTQYF. CDR3 coding DNA: TGTGCCAGCAGCCCTGGACTAGCGGGAGTTAAGGATACGCAGTATTTT. Full variable domain (rest looked up from reference TRBV7-7 and TRBJ2-3): GAGVSQSPRYKVTKRGQDVTLRCDPISSHATLYWYQQALGQGPEFLTYFNYEAQPDKSGLPSDRFSAERPEGSISTLTIQRTEQRDSAMYRCASSPGLAGVKDTQYFGPGTRLTVL.

This clonotype was detected a few times. The chain recombines TRBV7-8 with TRBJ2-1; 13 bases map to TRBD2. The trim removed 7 bases at V and 7 bases at J, leaving 7 bases unmatched. The germline CDR1 and CDR2 sequences are SGHVS and FQNEAQ. The CDR3 consists of 15 residues. Here the CDR3 DNA reads TGTGCCAGCACGAGGACTAGCGGGAGTATTAATGAGCAGTTCTTC. Protein: CASTRTSGSINEQFF.

V is TRBV15 and J is TRBJ2-1; 10 nucleotides align to TRBD2. This CDR3 spans 18 amino acids. Germline CDR1 is LNHNV and CDR2 is YYDKDF (reference sequence). V lost 3 bases to trimming and J lost 6 bases; unmatched junction nucleotides: 14. CDR3 nucleotide sequence: TGTGCCACCAGCAGGGGCTTCTCAACGGGACTAGCGTCCAATGAGCAGTTCTTC. This codes for CATSRGFSTGLASNEQFF.

A few counts support this clonotype. This rearrangement joins TRBV6-1 to TRBJ1-1; maybe TRBD1 (6 bases). Germline V gene sequence: CDR1 MNHNS, CDR2 SASEGT. V shed 6 bases and J shed 6 bases, with 20 bases lying between them. CDR3 length: 15 amino acids. Written as DNA, the CDR3 is TGTGCCAGCAGCCCAGAAAATACAGGGTGGGCTGAAGCTTTCTTT. As protein: CASSPENTGWAEAFF.

The chain recombines TRBV13 with TRBJ2-7; 8 bases match TRBD2. The CDR3 has 15 amino acids. Germline V CDR1 and CDR2: PRHDT, FYEKMQ (reference sequence). J gave up 2 bases and V 5 bases, and 8 bases lay outside the gene matches. CDR3 sequence reads: CASSMGSGGAYEQYF. The CDR3 nucleotides read TGTGCCAGCAGCATGGGCTCGGGAGGGGCCTACGAGCAGTACTTC.

The chain carries TRBV12-5 and TRBJ2-1; weak D call: TRBD1 (6 bases). Germline V lookup: CDR1 LGHNT, CDR2 FRNRAP. V gave up 6 bases and J gave up 6 bases, with 9 bases separating them. This CDR3 has 12 residues. CDR3 DNA: TGTGCTAGTGGCCCGGACAGCAATGAGCAGTTCTTC. Its translation: CASGPDSNEQFF.

This clonotype was observed a handful of times. This chain joins TRBV27 and TRBJ2-7; possibly TRBD1 for D (5 bases). This CDR3 is built from 15 residues. V was trimmed by 1 base and J by 5 bases, leaving 15 bases between them. Germline loops: CDR1 MNHEY, CDR2 SMNVEV (reference sequence). CDR3: CASSLWGLDPNEQYF. As DNA, the CDR3 is TGTGCCAGCAGTTTATGGGGCTTAGATCCGAACGAGCAGTACTTC.

This clonotype was counted ten times or more. The rearrangement uses TRBV29-1 and TRBJ2-3; D is undetermined. Deletions cut 7 bases from V and 2 bases from J, with 10 bases between. CDR1 is SQVTM, CDR2 ANQGSEA, per germline. This CDR3 has 12 residues. The CDR3 sequence: CSARSTTDTQYF. In nucleotides, the CDR3 is TGCAGCGCCCGTTCTACCACAGATACGCAGTATTTT.

This clonotype has only a few counts. The rearrangement links TRBV6-5 to TRBJ1-1, with D unclear. The germline CDR1 and CDR2 sequences are MNHEY and SVGAGI. The CDR3 is made up of 13 amino acids. The germline V and J ends were trimmed by 4 bases and 5 bases, with 11 bases remaining between them. CDR3 in DNA: TGTGCCAGCAGTTCCCATGATCGGACTGAAGCTTTCTTT. Its protein product is CASSSHDRTEAFF.

V and J are TRBV7-2 and TRBJ2-7; D is unresolved. CDR1 is SGHTA and CDR2 is FQGNSA in the germline V gene. Trimming cost V 5 bases and J 0 bases, with 8 bases left between them. The CDR3 covers 13 residues. CDR3 nucleotides: TGTGCCAGCAGCATAGGGATCTCCTACGAGCAGTACTTC. Its protein product is CASSIGISYEQYF.

The chain carries TRBV12-3 or TRBV12-4 and TRBJ1-2; possible D gene TRBD1, 5 bases. The CDR3 loop spans 13 amino acids. V lost 5 bases and J 8 bases, leaving 15 bases between the germline ends. The CDR3 spells CASSGAVGDGYTF. In nucleotides, the CDR3 is TGTGCCAGCAGTGGGGCGGTGGGAGACGGCTACACCTTC.

This clonotype has just a few counts. V is TRBV20-1 and J is TRBJ1-1; 8 positions match TRBD1. Germline CDR1 is DFQATT and CDR2 is SNEGSKA (reference sequence). The CDR3 is 15 amino acids. Unmatched junction bases numbered 8, after V lost 5 bases and J lost 0 bases. CDR3 loop: CSAPNRGGMNTEAFF. The CDR3 bases are TGCAGTGCTCCGAACAGGGGGGGTATGAACACTGAAGCTTTCTTT.

This clonotype was found a few times. The genes are TRBV5-4 and TRBJ2-7; tentative D call: TRBD2 (5 bases). V was trimmed by 2 bases and J by 2 bases, leaving 8 bases between them. Germline loops: CDR1 SGHNT, CDR2 YYREEE (reference sequence). The CDR3 sequence is 13 residues long. The chain's CDR3 is CASSFNGAYEQYF. CDR3 DNA: TGTGCCAGCAGCTTCAACGGGGCCTACGAGCAGTACTTC.

This sequence joins TRBV12-3 or TRBV12-4 and TRBJ1-5; the D gene is possibly TRBD1 (5 bases). The CDR3 extends over 15 amino acids. V was clipped by 2 bases and J by 7 bases, with 15 bases between them. CDR3 coding DNA: TGTGCCAGCAGTTTAAGTTTTGAGGGACGACAGCCCCAGCATTTT. It encodes CASSLSFEGRQPQHF.

V usage is TRBV7-9 and J usage is TRBJ1-1, with 7 nucleotides matching TRBD1. This CDR3 region has 14 residues. Trimming took 0 bases from V and 8 from J; bases not matched to a gene: 6. Per germline, CDR1 SEHNR and CDR2 FQNEAQ (reference sequence). CDR3 DNA: TGTGCCAGCAGCTTAGCTTCGGGACAGATCGAAGCTTTCTTT. This sequence encodes CASSLASGQIEAFF.

This clonotype was seen a handful of times. The CDR3 here is CASSLGLTREQFF. DNA of the CDR3: TGTGCCAGCAGCCTCGGACTCACGAGGGAGCAGTTCTTC. The V gene is TRBV7-8, the J gene TRBJ2-1; tentative D call: TRBD2 (5 bases). Germline CDR1 reads SGHVS; CDR2 reads FQNEAQ. Trimming shortened V by 5 bases and J by 10 bases, and 15 bases separated the two germline ends. CDR3 size: 13 residues.

This clonotype has a handful of counts. This chain links TRBV7-9 with TRBJ2-5; TRBD1 aligns across 7 bases. The junction had 8 bases not matched to a gene; V was cut back by 1 base and J by 3 bases. Germline assignment: CDR1 SEHNR and CDR2 FQNEAQ (reference sequence). The CDR3 extends over 16 amino acids. The DNA for the CDR3 is TGTGCCAGCAGCTTAGGACCGGGACAGCTTAAAGAGACCCAGTACTTC. Translating gives CASSLGPGQLKETQYF.